The T cell receptor (beta chain) under discussion was sequenced for a study of shared clonotypes between healthy human individuals. Only in-frame clones appear in the TCRdb table, and some are missing; sequencing was by immunoSEQ multiplex PCR. The profile covers 1.5 million to 2.5 million clones, with just under 95% appearing a single time and 1% to 1.5% taken by the ten largest. CDR3 size: 11 residues. Trimming removed 11 bases from V and 4 bases from J; junction bases left unmatched: 3. Germline CDR1 WSHSY, CDR2 SAAADI. Naive CD8 populations comprised CD45RO-negative cells positively selected for CCR7, excluding terminally differentiated effector memory CD45RA+ cells.

Sequencing used naive CD8+ T cells sorted from blood. The chain employs TRBV10-2 and TRBJ2-7; TRBD1 agrees at 9 bases. This clonotype originated in a man between 18 and 35 years old in good health. CDR3 in amino acids: CAGGTGYEQYF. DNA for the CDR3: TGCGCCGGAGGGACAGGGTACGAGCAGTACTTC.